This T cell receptor beta chain was found in a study of cytomegalovirus exposure and HLA in healthy donors. Researchers ran the PCR with 60 Vbeta and 13 Jbeta primers. Using immunoSEQ multiplex PCR, the repertoire was profiled, and TCRdb retains in-frame clones only, with some absent. The data contain fewer than 150,000 clones, roughly two thirds of them seen just once; the ten biggest clones take up around 14%. Healthy individuals who donated bone marrow served as the donors. This CDR3 comprises 16 residues. With 0 bases clipped from V and 5 bases from J, the junction kept 8 bases outside the gene matches. Germline CDR1 is SGHRS and CDR2 is YFSETQ.

The sequenced sample consisted of PBMCs. This clonotype was sampled from a human donor in good health. The V gene is TRBV5-1, the J gene TRBJ2-3, with 8 bases identical to TRBD2. This CDR3 reads CASSLVASGWIDTQYF. The CDR3 DNA reads TGCGCCAGCAGCTTGGTGGCTAGCGGGTGGATAGATACGCAGTATTTT.